This T cell receptor (beta chain) appears in the sequencing data of a study of control samples from healthy donors and cancer patients (dated by TCRdb to the early 2020s). As concerns this clone: There is no known antigen for this receptor. Base qualities were left out, and no much larger clone turns up one base away.

The CDR3 goes from the cysteine to the phenylalanine over 13 residues. Solely the CDR3 DNA is kept, with 39 bases framed from the first base. At the junction V is shortened by 5 bases and J by 6 bases, with 13 bases in between. The library was prepared using the immunoSEQ multiplex PCR assay. TCRdb re-hosts the immuneACCESS table, in-frame sequences only. Its copies lack some clones; in the studies checked, an unresolved V gene accounts for under half of them, and the cause for the rest is not known. For this sample there are roughly 130,000 clones; approximately 94% appear just once. The leading ten clones occupy more than 1.5% of the sample.

Sequenced: PBMCs. The chain uses TRBV12-3 or TRBV12-4 and TRBJ1-2; 5 matching bases give a weak D call of TRBD1. This clonotype originated in a middle-aged man with head and neck cancer. In nucleotides, the sequence is TGTGCCAGCAGTCTCGGGACTCACCATGGCTACACCTTC. This codes for CASSLGTHHGYTF.